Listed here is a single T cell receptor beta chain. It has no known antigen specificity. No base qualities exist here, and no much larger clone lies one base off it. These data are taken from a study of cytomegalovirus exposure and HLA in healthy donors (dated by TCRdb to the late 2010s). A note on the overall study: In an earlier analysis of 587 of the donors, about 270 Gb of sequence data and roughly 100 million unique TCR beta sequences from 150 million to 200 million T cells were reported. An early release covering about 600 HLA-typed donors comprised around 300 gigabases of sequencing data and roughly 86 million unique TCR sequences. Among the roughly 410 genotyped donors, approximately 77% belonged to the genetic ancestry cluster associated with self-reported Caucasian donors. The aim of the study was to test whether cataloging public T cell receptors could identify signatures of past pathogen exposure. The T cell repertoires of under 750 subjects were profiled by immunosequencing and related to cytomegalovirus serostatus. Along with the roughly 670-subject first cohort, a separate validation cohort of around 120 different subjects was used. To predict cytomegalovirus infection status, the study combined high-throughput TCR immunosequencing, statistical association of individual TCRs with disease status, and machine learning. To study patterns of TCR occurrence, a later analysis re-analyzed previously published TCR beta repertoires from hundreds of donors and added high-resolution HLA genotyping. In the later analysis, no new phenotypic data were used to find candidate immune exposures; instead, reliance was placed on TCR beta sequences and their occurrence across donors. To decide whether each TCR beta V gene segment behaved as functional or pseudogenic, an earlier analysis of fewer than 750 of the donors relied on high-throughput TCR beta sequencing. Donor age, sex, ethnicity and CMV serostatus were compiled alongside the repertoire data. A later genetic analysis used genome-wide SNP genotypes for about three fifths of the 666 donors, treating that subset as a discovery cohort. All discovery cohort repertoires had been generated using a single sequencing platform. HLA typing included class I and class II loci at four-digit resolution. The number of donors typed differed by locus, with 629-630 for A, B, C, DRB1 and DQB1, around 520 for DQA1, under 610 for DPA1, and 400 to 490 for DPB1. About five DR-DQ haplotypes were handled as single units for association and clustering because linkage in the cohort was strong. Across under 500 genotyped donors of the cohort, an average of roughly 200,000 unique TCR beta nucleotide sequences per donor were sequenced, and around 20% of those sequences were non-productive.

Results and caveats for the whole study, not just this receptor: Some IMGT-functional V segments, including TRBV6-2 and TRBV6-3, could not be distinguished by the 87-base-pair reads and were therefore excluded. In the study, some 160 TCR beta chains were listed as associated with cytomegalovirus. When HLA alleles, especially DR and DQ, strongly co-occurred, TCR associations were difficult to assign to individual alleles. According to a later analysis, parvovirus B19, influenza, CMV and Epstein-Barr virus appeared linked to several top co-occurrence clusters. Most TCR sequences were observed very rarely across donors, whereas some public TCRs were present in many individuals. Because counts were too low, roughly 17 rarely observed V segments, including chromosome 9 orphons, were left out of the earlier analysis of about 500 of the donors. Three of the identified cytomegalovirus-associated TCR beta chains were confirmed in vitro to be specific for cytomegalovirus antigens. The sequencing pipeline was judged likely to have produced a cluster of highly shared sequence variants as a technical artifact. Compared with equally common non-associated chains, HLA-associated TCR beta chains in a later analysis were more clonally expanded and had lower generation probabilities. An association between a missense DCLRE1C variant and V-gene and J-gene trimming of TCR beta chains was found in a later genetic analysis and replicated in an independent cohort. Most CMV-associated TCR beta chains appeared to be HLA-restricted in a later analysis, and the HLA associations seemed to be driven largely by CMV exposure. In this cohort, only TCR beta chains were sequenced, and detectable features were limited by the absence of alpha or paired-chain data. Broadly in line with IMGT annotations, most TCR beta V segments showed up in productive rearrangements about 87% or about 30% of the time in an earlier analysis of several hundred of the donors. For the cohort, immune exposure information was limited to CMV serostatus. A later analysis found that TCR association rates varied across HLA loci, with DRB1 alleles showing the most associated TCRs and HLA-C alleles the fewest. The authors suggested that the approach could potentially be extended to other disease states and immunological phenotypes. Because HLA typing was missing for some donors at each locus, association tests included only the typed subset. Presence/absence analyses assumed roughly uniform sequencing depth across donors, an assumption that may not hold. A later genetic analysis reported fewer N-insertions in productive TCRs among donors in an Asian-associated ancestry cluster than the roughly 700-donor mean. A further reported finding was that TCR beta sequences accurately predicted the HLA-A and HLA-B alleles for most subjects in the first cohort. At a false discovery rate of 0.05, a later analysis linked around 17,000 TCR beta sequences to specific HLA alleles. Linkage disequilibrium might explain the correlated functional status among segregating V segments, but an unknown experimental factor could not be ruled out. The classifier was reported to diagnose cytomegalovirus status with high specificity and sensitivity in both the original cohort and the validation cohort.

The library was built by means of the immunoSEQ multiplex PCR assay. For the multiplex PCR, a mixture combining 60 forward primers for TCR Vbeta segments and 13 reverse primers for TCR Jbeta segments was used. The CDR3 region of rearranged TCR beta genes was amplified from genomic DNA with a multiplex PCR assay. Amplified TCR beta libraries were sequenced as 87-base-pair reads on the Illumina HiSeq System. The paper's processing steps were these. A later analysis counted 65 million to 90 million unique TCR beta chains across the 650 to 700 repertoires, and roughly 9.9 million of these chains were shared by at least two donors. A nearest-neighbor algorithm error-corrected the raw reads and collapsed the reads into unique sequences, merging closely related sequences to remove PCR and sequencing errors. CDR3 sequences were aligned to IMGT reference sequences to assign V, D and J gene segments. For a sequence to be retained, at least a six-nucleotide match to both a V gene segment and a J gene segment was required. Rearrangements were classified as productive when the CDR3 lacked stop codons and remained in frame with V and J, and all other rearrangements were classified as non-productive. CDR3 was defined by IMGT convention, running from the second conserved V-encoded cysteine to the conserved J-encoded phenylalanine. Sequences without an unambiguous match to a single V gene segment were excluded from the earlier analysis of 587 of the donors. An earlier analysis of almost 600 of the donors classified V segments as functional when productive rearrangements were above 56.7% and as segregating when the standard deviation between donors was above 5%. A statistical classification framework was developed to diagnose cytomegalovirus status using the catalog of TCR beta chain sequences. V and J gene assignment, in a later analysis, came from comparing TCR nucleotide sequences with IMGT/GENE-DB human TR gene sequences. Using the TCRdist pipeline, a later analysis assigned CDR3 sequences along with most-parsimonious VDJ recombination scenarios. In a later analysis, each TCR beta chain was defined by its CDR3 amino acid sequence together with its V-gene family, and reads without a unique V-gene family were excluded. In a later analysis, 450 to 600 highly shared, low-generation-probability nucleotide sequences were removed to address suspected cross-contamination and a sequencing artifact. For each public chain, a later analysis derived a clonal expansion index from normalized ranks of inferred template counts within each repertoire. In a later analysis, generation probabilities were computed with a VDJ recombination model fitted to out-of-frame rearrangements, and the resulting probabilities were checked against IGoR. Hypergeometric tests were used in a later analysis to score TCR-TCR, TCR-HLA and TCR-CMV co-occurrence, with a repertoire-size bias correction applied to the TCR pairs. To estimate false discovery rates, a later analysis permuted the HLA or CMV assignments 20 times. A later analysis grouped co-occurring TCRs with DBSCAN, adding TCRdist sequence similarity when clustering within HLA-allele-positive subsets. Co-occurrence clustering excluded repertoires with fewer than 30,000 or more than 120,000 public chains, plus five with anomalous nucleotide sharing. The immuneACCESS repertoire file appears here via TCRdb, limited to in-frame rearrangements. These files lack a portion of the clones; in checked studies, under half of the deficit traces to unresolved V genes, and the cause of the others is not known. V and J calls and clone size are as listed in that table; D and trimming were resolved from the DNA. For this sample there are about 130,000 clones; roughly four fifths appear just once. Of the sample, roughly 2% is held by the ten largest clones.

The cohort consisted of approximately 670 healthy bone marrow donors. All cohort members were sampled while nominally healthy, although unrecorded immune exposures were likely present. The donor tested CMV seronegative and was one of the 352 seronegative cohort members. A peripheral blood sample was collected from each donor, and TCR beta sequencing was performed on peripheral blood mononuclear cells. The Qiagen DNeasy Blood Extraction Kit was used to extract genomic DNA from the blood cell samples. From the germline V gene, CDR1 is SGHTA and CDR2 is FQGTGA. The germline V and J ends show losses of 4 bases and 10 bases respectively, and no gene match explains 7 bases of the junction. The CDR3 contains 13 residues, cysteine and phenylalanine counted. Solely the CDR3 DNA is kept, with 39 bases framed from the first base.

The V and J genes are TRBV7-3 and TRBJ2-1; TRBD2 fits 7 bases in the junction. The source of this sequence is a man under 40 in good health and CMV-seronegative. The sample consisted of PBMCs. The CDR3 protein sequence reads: CASSSEREREQFF. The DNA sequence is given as TGTGCCAGCAGCTCGGAGCGGGAAAGGGAGCAGTTCTTC.